The 25 T cell receptor beta chains below were found in one sample sequenced in a study of T cells in Graves' hyperthyroidism and ophthalmopathy. RNA transcripts provided the source from which TCR beta CDR3 regions were amplified. First-round RT-PCR targeting the TCR CDR3 was performed with the HTBI primer set. TCRdb ran MiXCR on the multiplex PCR reads and lists one entry per CDR3 protein. Found here are under 450,000 distinct CDR3 sequences, 15% to 19% of them singletons; the top ten hold approximately 14%. Sequenced sample: blood. The receptor source for this set is a young woman with Graves' hyperthyroidism.

This clonotype was seen at least ten times. The chain joins TRBV14 to TRBJ2-5; possibly TRBD2 for D (5 bases). This CDR3 has 13 amino acids. Germline CDR1 SGHDN, CDR2 FVKESK. V shed 4 bases and J shed 7 bases, with 13 bases lying between them. The chain's CDR3 is CASSRGLPGTQYF. The CDR3 DNA sequence: TGTGCCAGCAGCCGAGGACTTCCCGGGACCCAGTACTTC. The full variable domain, rest sourced from reference TRBV14 and TRBJ2-5, is EAGVTQFPSHSVIEKGQTVTLRCDPISGHDNLYWYRRVMGKEIKFLLHFVKESKQDESGMPNNRFLAERTGGTYSTLKVQPAELEDSGVYFCASSRGLPGTQYFGPGTRLLVL.

The table lists this clonotype with many counts. This chain joins TRBV28 and TRBJ1-2; a weak D match, TRBD1 (6 bases). Deletions cut 5 bases from V and 2 bases from J, with 18 bases between. CDR3 size: 16 residues. The V gene's germline CDR1 is MDHEN and CDR2 SYDVKM. CDR3: CASSPLGGGRNYGYTF. The DNA of the CDR3 is TGTGCCAGCAGTCCCCTCGGCGGGGGCAGGAACTATGGCTACACCTTC.

The table lists this clonotype with many counts. This sequence joins TRBV11-2 and TRBJ1-1; D is uncertain. Trimming took off 0 bases at V and 0 bases at J, with 11 bases between the two ends. This CDR3 spans 16 amino acids. CDR1 and CDR2 (germline): SGHAT, FQNNGV. The CDR3 is CASSLEAGRMNTEAFF. CDR3 DNA sequence: TGTGCCAGCAGCTTAGAGGCAGGACGTATGAACACTGAAGCTTTCTTT.

This clonotype was seen repeatedly, ten times or more. The chain couples TRBV11-2 to TRBJ2-7, with unresolved D. There are 15 residues in the CDR3. The V end lost 6 bases, the J end lost 4 bases, and 19 bases lay between the germline ends. Germline CDR1 reads SGHAT; CDR2 reads FQNNGV. CDR3 DNA sequence: TGTGCCAGCAGTTCTCTATCCGGGCCCAAATACGAGCAGTACTTC. The encoded protein is CASSSLSGPKYEQYF.

The CDR3 loop reads CASSGGGSNSYEQYF. The CDR3 DNA reads as TGTGCCAGCAGTGGGGGGGGAAGCAACTCCTACGAGCAGTACTTC. This chain connects TRBV2 to TRBJ2-7, with 7 bases fitting TRBD2. Germline V CDR1 and CDR2: SNHLY, FYNNEI. CDR3 length equals 15 residues. V was pared by 4 bases and J by 0 bases, with 6 bases of the junction left unmatched.

This clonotype was recorded at least ten times. The chain links TRBV7-2 to TRBJ1-4, with no clear D. The CDR3 spans 14 residues. Germline lookup yields CDR1 SGHTA and CDR2 FQGNSA. With 1 base removed from V and 8 bases from J, the gap between germline ends came to 11 bases. The DNA of the CDR3 is TGTGCCAGCAGCTTAGGCCGGGAGTCGGAAAAACTGTTTTTT. It translates to CASSLGRESEKLFF.

This clonotype was counted at least ten times. Relative to the germline gene, one junction end is altered; a read error may explain this. J is TRBJ2-3 and V is TRBV7-7, with TRBD2 identical over 7 bases. The length of the CDR3 is 14 residues. Germline CDR1 is SSHAT and CDR2 is FNYEAQ (reference sequence). The CDR3 region is CASSLGLRPDTQYF. CDR3 bases: TGTGCTAGCAGCTTGGGACTAAGACCAGATACGCAGTATTTT.

The V call is TRBV18, the J call TRBJ1-1, with 9 nucleotides matching TRBD1. The CDR3 is 14 amino acids. Germline CDR1 KGHSH, CDR2 LQKENI. V was pared by 6 bases and J by 3 bases, with 5 bases of the junction left unmatched. CDR3 protein: CASSAGTGHTEAFF. CDR3 in DNA: TGTGCCAGCTCGGCCGGGACAGGGCACACTGAAGCTTTCTTT. The entire variable domain, with the rest obtained from reference TRBV18 and TRBJ1-1, is as follows: NAGVMQNPRHLVRRRGQEARLRCSPMKGHSHVYWYRQLPEEGLKFMVYLQKENIIDESGMPKERFSAEFPKEGPSILRIQQVVRGDSAAYFCASSAGTGHTEAFFGQGTRLTVV.

This clonotype was counted ten times or more. The chain recombines TRBV7-8 with TRBJ2-7; 9 nucleotides line up with TRBD1. The CDR3 spans 19 residues. V trimming: 1 base; J trimming: 0 bases; junction bases outside the gene matches: 13. CDR1 SGHVS and CDR2 FQNEAQ come from the germline V gene. This CDR3 reads CASSLVTGQGPISSYEQYF. In DNA, the CDR3 is TGTGCCAGCAGCTTAGTTACGGGACAGGGCCCAATCAGCTCCTACGAGCAGTACTTC.

This clonotype came up many times. The gene calls are TRBV12-3 or TRBV12-4 and TRBJ2-5, with 9 bases matching TRBD2. V shed 6 bases and J 2 bases; nucleotides not matched to a gene: 7. CDR3 length equals 15 residues. CDR3 loop: CASRDSGGAQETQYF. In nucleotides, the CDR3 is TGTGCCAGCAGAGATAGCGGGGGAGCACAAGAGACCCAGTACTTC.

This clonotype has only a few counts. The chain combines TRBV20-1 with TRBJ1-4; 9 bases fit TRBD1. CDR3 size: 14 residues. The junction had 4 bases not matched to a gene; V was cut back by 1 base and J by 7 bases. Germline loops: CDR1 DFQATT, CDR2 SNEGSKA (reference sequence). This chain's CDR3 is CSARVWDRAEKLFF. The CDR3 DNA follows: TGCAGTGCTAGAGTTTGGGACAGGGCTGAAAAACTGTTTTTT.

The J gene is TRBJ1-2, the V gene TRBV4-3, with D hard to call. Germline V gene data show CDR1 as LGHNA and CDR2 as YSLEER. CDR3 length: 17 amino acids. V was clipped by 1 base and J by 1 base, with 16 bases between them. The CDR3 region has the DNA TGCGCCAGCAGCCAAGGAGAAGGAGCAGGCAATAACTATGGCTACACCTTC. Its translation: CASSQGEGAGNNYGYTF.

This clonotype has at least ten counts. CDR3 bases: TGTGCCAGCAGCTTAGAGGTGGGGAGAAAGAATCAGCCCCAGCATTTT. Protein sequence: CASSLEVGRKNQPQHF. The chain is built from TRBV7-2 and TRBJ1-5; D gene uncertain. The CDR3 runs to 16 residues. V was shortened by 1 base and J by 4 bases, with 14 bases between the two germline ends. The germline gives CDR1 SGHTA, CDR2 FQGNSA.

The chain is built from TRBV5-5 and TRBJ1-5, with 7 bases aligning to TRBD1. CDR1 and CDR2 from the germline V gene are SGHKS and YYEKEE (reference sequence). CDR3 size: 14 residues. Trimming at V came to 4 bases and at J to 5 bases, leaving 6 bases not matched to a gene. The CDR3 here is CASSIEGADQPQHF. The CDR3, as DNA: TGTGCCAGCAGCATCGAGGGGGCAGATCAGCCCCAGCATTTT.

V gene TRBV19 combines with J gene TRBJ2-2; D is ambiguous. Trimming cost V 3 bases and J 8 bases, with 7 bases left between them. Germline CDR1 is LNHDA and CDR2 is SQIVND (reference sequence). There are 12 residues in the CDR3. CDR3 coding DNA: TGTGCCAGTAGTATGGTTAGAGGGGAGCTGTTTTTT. Its translation is CASSMVRGELFF.

The CDR3 nucleotides are TGTGCCAGCTCACCACGACTAGCGGGTGGAAACACCTACAATGAGCAGTTCTTC. It is translated as CASSPRLAGGNTYNEQFF. The rearrangement uses TRBV18 and TRBJ2-1, with 10 nucleotides matching TRBD2. Germline lookup yields CDR1 KGHSH and CDR2 LQKENI. CDR3 length: 18 amino acids. The ends lost 1 base at V and 2 bases at J; junction bases unmatched: 8.

At least ten counts were recorded for this clonotype. The chain has TRBV20-1 and TRBJ2-1; D unresolved. The length of the CDR3 is 17 residues. The germline gives CDR1 DFQATT, CDR2 SNEGSKA (reference sequence). The V end lost 3 bases, the J end lost 0 bases, and 18 bases lay between the germline ends. The CDR3 DNA follows: TGCAGTGCTAGGGTGCTAGGAATCTCGGTCTCCTACAATGAGCAGTTCTTC. Translating gives CSARVLGISVSYNEQFF.

In its sample, this clonotype was seen many times. The rearrangement links TRBV2 to TRBJ2-7, with no clear D. Germline values: CDR1 SNHLY, CDR2 FYNNEI. V shed 5 bases and J shed 4 bases, with 6 bases lying between them. The CDR3 loop spans 11 amino acids. The CDR3 is CASSNTYEQYF. The DNA for the CDR3 is TGTGCCAGCAGTAATACTTACGAGCAGTACTTC.

In this sample, this clonotype turned up a few times. The rearrangement joins TRBV7-2 to TRBJ2-6; D unresolved. V shed 0 bases and J shed 2 bases, with 11 bases lying between them. CDR1 and CDR2 from the germline V gene are SGHTA and FQGNSA. This CDR3 has 17 amino acids. CDR3 protein: CASSLALTAAGANVLTF. The CDR3, as DNA: TGTGCCAGCAGCTTAGCCCTGACCGCCGCTGGGGCCAACGTCCTGACTTTC.

This clonotype was seen at least ten times. The V and J genes are TRBV24-1 and TRBJ2-7; 11 bases align to TRBD1. The J segment lost 3 bases and the V segment lost 2 bases, leaving 8 bases of the junction unmatched. This CDR3 has 17 amino acids. Germline CDR1 KGHDR, CDR2 SFDVKD. DNA of the CDR3: TGTGCCACCAGTGATTCTTACGCCGGGACAGGGGGCTACGAGCAGTACTTC. It yields the protein CATSDSYAGTGGYEQYF.

In this sample, this clonotype turned up many times. The chain uses TRBV2 and TRBJ1-2; D ambiguous. V lost 5 bases to trimming and J lost 3 bases, with 13 bases between them. CDR1 and CDR2 from the germline V gene are SNHLY and FYNNEI. The CDR3 runs to 14 residues. The CDR3 is CASSTRGSYYGYTF. CDR3 DNA sequence: TGTGCCAGCAGTACCCGCGGGTCATACTATGGCTACACCTTC.

The V and J genes are TRBV12-3 or TRBV12-4 and TRBJ1-6, with 7 bases that match TRBD1. CDR3 length: 13 residues. With 4 bases clipped from V and 15 bases from J, the junction kept 9 bases outside the gene matches. The CDR3: CASSSPGQLNLHF. DNA of the CDR3: TGTGCCAGCAGTTCTCCGGGACAGTTGAACCTCCACTTT.

Written as DNA, the CDR3 is TGTGCCAGCATCAGGGACAGGGGTGTTGGCACTGAAGCTTTCTTT. Amino acid sequence: CASIRDRGVGTEAFF. J is TRBJ1-1 and V is TRBV7-2; 10 bases match TRBD1. V gave up 7 bases and J gave up 4 bases; unmatched junction bases: 9. The germline gives CDR1 SGHTA, CDR2 FQGNSA. This CDR3 has 15 residues.

In this sample, this clonotype turned up many times. The V gene is TRBV6-1, the J gene TRBJ1-2; D unresolved. V lost 1 base, J lost 6 bases, and 12 bases lay in between. The CDR3 is 14 amino acids. The germline V gene has CDR1 MNHNS and CDR2 SASEGT. The DNA for the CDR3 is TGTGCCAGCAGTGAAGACAGCATCTGGGATGGCTACACCTTC. It is translated as CASSEDSIWDGYTF.

With respect to this clonotype: A read error may account for a junction end that differs from germline. V and J are TRBV19 and TRBJ2-7, with TRBD1 matching over 8 bases. This CDR3 has 15 residues. Looked up from germline, CDR1 is LNHDA and CDR2 is SQIVND (reference sequence). For the CDR3, the DNA is TGTGCCAGTAGTCGGCCCGGACAGGGCTCCAACGAGCAGTACTTC. This codes for CASSRPGQGSNEQYF.